This T cell receptor (beta chain) was sequenced during a study of T cells in Graves' hyperthyroidism and ophthalmopathy. Turning to the study itself: Once the initial diagnosis was made, peripheral blood was obtained before any treatment. Study findings and constraints: Within blood appeared most thyroid clonotypes that had expanded above 0.001.

This clonotype was counted ten times or more. What it recognizes is unknown. From RNA transcripts, TCR beta CDR3 regions were amplified. HTBI primers drove first-round RT-PCR of the TCR CDR3. TCRdb fed the multiplex PCR reads into MiXCR, producing one record per CDR3 protein. The table shows some 370,000 distinct CDR3 sequences, with over 11% occurring only once. This CDR3 has 12 amino acids. Germline assignment: CDR1 LGHDT and CDR2 YNNKEL (reference sequence). V shed 4 bases and J shed 9 bases, with 10 bases lying between them. From more than 9.5 ml of fresh peripheral blood, PBMCs were isolated. The clonotype originates from a man between 45 and 60 years old with Graves' ophthalmopathy. The V gene is TRBV3-1, the J gene TRBJ2-1; D uncertain. The sequenced sample was blood. For the CDR3, the DNA is TGTGCCAGCAGCCTGCCCGACGGTGAGCAGTTCTTC. Translated: CASSLPDGEQFF.